The present T cell receptor beta chain was sequenced within a study of cytomegalovirus exposure and HLA in healthy donors. Study conclusions and caveats: Some TCR beta chains (roughly 160 of them) were listed as cytomegalovirus-associated.

This clone was counted only a few times. Its antigen is not identified. The ends were cut back, 1 base at V and 4 bases at J, with 5 bases in the middle. CDR3 size: 13 residues. Germline loops: CDR1 SEHNR, CDR2 FQNEAQ (reference sequence). Assay: immunoSEQ multiplex PCR; the TCRdb copy retains only in-frame clones and omits some. The table shows 150,000 to 200,000 clones, with around four fifths occurring only once. This clonotype originated in a man younger than 35 in good health and CMV-seropositive. The sequenced sample was PBMCs. The chain carries TRBV7-9 and TRBJ2-1; D is ambiguous. DNA of the CDR3: TGTGCCAGCAGCTTAGGCCAGTACAATGAGCAGTTCTTC. Protein: CASSLGQYNEQFF.